A single sample gave rise to the 21 T cell receptor beta chains below, sequenced in a study. TCRdb re-derived calls from the RT-PCR reads in MiXCR, one entry per CDR3 protein. The data hold hundreds of thousands of distinct CDR3 sequences, with 12% to 15% observed a single time. The sequencing input was memory CD4+ T cells from blood. All receptors come from a female donor in good health, serving as a healthy control.

V usage is TRBV6-2 or TRBV6-3 and J usage is TRBJ1-6; TRBD1 matches 7 bases. The V segment lost 0 bases and the J segment 7 bases; nucleotides outside the gene matches: 6. Germline V gene lookup returns CDR1 MNHEY and CDR2 SVGEGT. There are 16 residues in the CDR3. The CDR3 region has the DNA TGTGCCAGCAGTTACTCGAAGGGACAGTGGAATTCACCCCTCCACTTT. Translation gives CASSYSKGQWNSPLHF.

This clonotype was observed a handful of times. The rearrangement uses TRBV6-2 or TRBV6-3 and TRBJ1-6; D perhaps matches TRBD1 (5 bases). The CDR3 loop spans 14 amino acids. The V gene's germline CDR1 is MNHEY and CDR2 SVGEGT. The ends were cut back, 2 bases at V and 10 bases at J, with 12 bases in the middle. CDR3 protein: CASSYRGRESPLHF. CDR3 DNA: TGTGCCAGCAGTTACAGGGGAAGAGAGTCACCCCTCCACTTT.

This clonotype was found many times. The gene calls are TRBV5-5 and TRBJ2-7; TRBD2 matches at 7 bases. The CDR3 consists of 15 residues. Looked up from germline, CDR1 is SGHKS and CDR2 is YYEKEE (reference sequence). J lost 5 bases, V lost 2 bases, and 10 bases had no gene match. CDR3 in DNA: TGTGCCAGCAGCTTTTCTCCCCTCGGGGGGAACGAGCAGTACTTC. Translating it yields CASSFSPLGGNEQYF.

This clonotype was seen at least ten times. This sequence joins TRBV7-8 and TRBJ2-7; 8 positions agree with TRBD1. Germline V gene data show CDR1 as SGHVS and CDR2 as FQNEAQ. V trimming: 4 bases; J trimming: 3 bases; junction bases outside the gene matches: 8. This CDR3 is built from 15 residues. The CDR3 sequence: CASSSAPGQDYEQYF. The DNA for the CDR3 is TGTGCCAGCAGCTCAGCCCCGGGACAGGACTACGAGCAGTACTTC.

The gene calls are TRBV20-1 and TRBJ1-2; 9 bases line up with TRBD1. Trimming cost V 1 base and J 6 bases; bases outside gene matches: 6. Germline V lookup: CDR1 DFQATT, CDR2 SNEGSKA (reference sequence). The CDR3 extends over 14 amino acids. The CDR3 sequence is CSARAWDREDGYTF. The CDR3 coding sequence is TGCAGTGCTAGAGCTTGGGACAGGGAGGATGGCTACACCTTC.

The rearrangement uses TRBV30 and TRBJ1-1, with TRBD1 as a possible D gene (6 bases). The V gene lost 0 bases and the J gene lost 7 bases, with 9 bases spanning the gap. CDR3 length: 12 amino acids. CDR1 and CDR2 (germline): GTSNPN, SVGIG (reference sequence). The CDR3 DNA sequence: TGTGCCTGGAGTGTGAACAGGGTTGAAGCTTTCTTT. It yields the protein CAWSVNRVEAFF.

The chain combines TRBV14 with TRBJ1-2; D is undetermined. Germline V CDR1 and CDR2: SGHDN, FVKESK. Trimming took 3 bases from V and 8 from J, leaving 10 bases between them. This CDR3 is built from 12 residues. The CDR3 is CASSQTGEGYTF. The CDR3 DNA reads TGTGCCAGCAGCCAGACGGGAGAGGGCTACACCTTC.

Here the CDR3 reads CASSFGLAYTDTQYF. CDR3 nucleotide sequence: TGTGCCAGCAGCTTTGGACTAGCGTACACAGATACGCAGTATTTT. J is TRBJ2-3 and V is TRBV11-2; TRBD2 matches 9 bases. Germline V gene lookup returns CDR1 SGHAT and CDR2 FQNNGV. The CDR3 runs to 15 residues. V was clipped by 3 bases and J by 2 bases; unmatched bases: 3.

The chain combines TRBV5-1 with TRBJ1-6; no firm D call. Germline values: CDR1 SGHRS, CDR2 YFSETQ. The length of the CDR3 is 14 residues. V was shortened by 1 base and J by 10 bases, with 12 bases between the two germline ends. CDR3: CASSLREGQSPLHF. The CDR3 coding sequence is TGCGCCAGCAGCTTGAGGGAAGGTCAATCACCCCTCCACTTT. Full variable domain (rest looked up from reference TRBV5-1 and TRBJ1-6): KAGVTQTPRYLIKTRGQQVTLSCSPISGHRSVSWYQQTPGQGLQFLFEYFSETQRNKGNFPGRFSGRQFSNSRSEMNVSTLELGDSALYLCASSLREGQSPLHFGNGTRLTVT.

This clonotype was seen a handful of times. The chain has TRBV18 and TRBJ2-1; D is undetermined. CDR3 length equals 13 residues. V shed 3 bases and J shed 7 bases, with 10 bases lying between them. The V gene's germline CDR1 is KGHSH and CDR2 LQKENI. CDR3 nucleotides: TGTGCCAGCTCACCCCCTTCCGAGAATGAGCAGTTCTTC. It specifies CASSPPSENEQFF.

This clonotype was detected ten times or more. The rearrangement links TRBV7-2 to TRBJ1-5; TRBD1 might be the D (5 bases). This CDR3 is built from 12 residues. Trimming cost V 4 bases and J 12 bases, with 13 bases left between them. Germline V CDR1 and CDR2: SGHTA, FQGNSA. The CDR3 region has the DNA TGTGCCAGCAGCTGGGGGGGGACGGACCAGCATTTT. Translated: CASSWGGTDQHF.

This clonotype was observed at least ten times. This chain's CDR3 is CASSRQANNQPQHF. CDR3 sequence (DNA): TGTGCCAGCAGCCGACAGGCGAACAATCAGCCCCAGCATTTT. The chain uses TRBV28 and TRBJ1-5; D is possibly TRBD1 (6 bases). The CDR3 totals 14 residues. The ends were cut back, 6 bases at V and 3 bases at J, with 12 bases in the middle. Germline values: CDR1 MDHEN, CDR2 SYDVKM.

At least ten counts were recorded for this clonotype. This chain connects TRBV12-3 or TRBV12-4 to TRBJ2-7; D may be TRBD2 (5 bases). The CDR3 has 14 residues. V was clipped by 0 bases and J by 3 bases, with 9 bases between them. As DNA, the CDR3 is TGTGCCAGCAGTTTAGCGGGAGCCCTCTACGAGCAGTACTTC. Translation gives CASSLAGALYEQYF.

The rearrangement joins TRBV6-5 to TRBJ2-3; D gene unclear. In germline, CDR1 is MNHEY, CDR2 SVGAGI. V gave up 5 bases and J gave up 11 bases, with 23 bases separating them. The CDR3 totals 15 residues. CDR3 protein: CASSGSLTGYNEQYF. DNA of the CDR3: TGTGCCAGCAGTGGGTCCCTGACGGGCTACAATGAGCAGTATTTT.

Comments on this clonotype: The junction does not match germline at one end; this may be a read error. CDR3 sequence (DNA): TGCGCCAGCAGCCAAGCCGGGACAGGGAATATTATCTTC. Amino acids: CASSQAGTGNIIF. The rearrangement joins TRBV4-3 to TRBJ2-1, with TRBD1 matching 9 bases. This CDR3 has 13 amino acids. CDR1 is LGHNA, CDR2 YSLEER, per germline.

CDR3 residues: CASRGTSGRSNTGELFF. The CDR3 DNA reads TGTGCCAGCAGGGGGACTAGCGGGAGGTCGAACACCGGGGAGCTGTTTTTT. This sequence joins TRBV6-2 or TRBV6-3 and TRBJ2-2; 15 bases are a match to TRBD2. V lost 6 bases, J lost 0 bases, and 2 bases stayed unmatched. Germline V lookup: CDR1 MNHEY, CDR2 SVGEGT. This CDR3 region has 17 residues.

V gene TRBV20-1 combines with J gene TRBJ1-4; 9 nucleotides align to TRBD1. With 5 bases clipped from V and 6 bases from J, the junction kept 4 bases outside the gene matches. CDR3 length: 13 amino acids. Germline assignment: CDR1 DFQATT and CDR2 SNEGSKA (reference sequence). In DNA form, the CDR3 reads TGCAGTGCTGTAAGGACAGGGGATGAAAAACTGTTTTTT. Translated: CSAVRTGDEKLFF.

This clonotype was recorded many times. The CDR3 DNA reads TGCGCCAGCAGCTTGGAGGGGACTAGCGGTCAAAATGAGCAGTTCTTC. Encoded protein: CASSLEGTSGQNEQFF. The chain carries TRBV5-1 and TRBJ2-1, with TRBD2 matching 11 bases. CDR3 length: 16 amino acids. Germline V CDR1 and CDR2: SGHRS, YFSETQ. V gave up 0 bases and J gave up 7 bases; unmatched junction bases: 6.

The V gene is TRBV7-2, the J gene TRBJ2-5; D may match TRBD1 or TRBD2 (6 bases each). V lost 5 bases and J lost 9, with 22 bases in between. The CDR3 runs 15 residues. Germline lookup yields CDR1 SGHTA and CDR2 FQGNSA. The CDR3 nucleotides are TGTGCCAGCAGCGCCCCGGGGGCGCTGTCTCAGCCCCAGTACTTC. The encoded protein is CASSAPGALSQPQYF.

This clonotype has only a few counts. The V and J genes are TRBV7-9 and TRBJ1-2, with 9 positions matching TRBD1. Germline lookup yields CDR1 SEHNR and CDR2 FQNEAQ (reference sequence). This CDR3 contains 14 residues. V trimming: 5 bases; J trimming: 6 bases; junction bases outside the gene matches: 7. CDR3 DNA: TGTGCCAGCAGCCCAGGACAGGGGAAACATGGCTACACCTTC. This sequence encodes CASSPGQGKHGYTF.

This clonotype was observed a few times. The chain combines TRBV5-1 with TRBJ2-1; D uncertain. The germline gives CDR1 SGHRS, CDR2 YFSETQ. The CDR3 totals 14 residues. With 4 bases removed from V and 5 bases from J, the gap between germline ends came to 13 bases. This CDR3 reads CASSPTLGNNEQFF. The DNA of the CDR3 is TGCGCCAGCAGCCCAACTTTGGGGAACAATGAGCAGTTCTTC.